The entry below describes one TCR beta chain. Clones were sequenced by immunoSEQ multiplex PCR, and TCRdb holds only the in-frame ones, with some missing. The data hold 350,000 to 400,000 clones, with 80% to 95% observed a single time. The data belong to a study of blood T cell repertoires in COVID-19. With 5 bases clipped from V and 3 bases from J, the junction kept 11 bases outside the gene matches. The CDR3 is 17 residues long. Germline CDR1 and CDR2: SGHVS and FQNEAQ. The chain carries TRBV7-8 and TRBJ1-2; the match to TRBD1 covers 11 bases. The receptor comes from a woman between 35 and 50 years old who had been exposed to COVID-19. Sequenced material: PBMCs or T cells enriched from blood (not recorded which). CDR3 DNA sequence: TGTGCCAGCAGCCTTCGGACAGGGGGCCCCCTACACTATGGCTACACCTTC. Its protein is CASSLRTGGPLHYGYTF.